This entry concerns a single T cell receptor (beta chain). Antigen specificity is unknown. This entry belongs to a study of CD8+CD57+ T cells in acquired aplastic anemia. Study as a whole: The average for DNA from sorted CD4+ and CD8+ cells was roughly 3 ug. Where healthy donors were concerned, CD4+ cells averaged about 11 million reads. Overall study findings and caveats: Patients and controls shared under 35 CD8+ CDR3 sequences, highly expressed in patients. No significant patient-versus-control difference appeared in CD8+ Simpson's diversity.

Trimming cost V 10 bases and J 7 bases; bases outside gene matches: 11. This CDR3 contains 15 residues. The germline gives CDR1 SNHLY, CDR2 FYNNEI. Profiling of TCR beta VDJ combinations and CDR3 sequences used genomic DNA as template. Using its own MiXCR run on the reads, TCRdb lists one record per CDR3 protein. The data hold about 130,000 distinct CDR3 sequences, with roughly 40% observed a single time. This rearrangement joins TRBV2 to TRBJ2-1; 12 bases agree with TRBD2. The sequenced sample was sorted CD4+, CD8+, or CD8+CD57+ T cells (not recorded which) from PBMCs. The TCR comes from a human donor in good health, serving as a control. DNA for the CDR3: TGTGCCATTAGACACAGACTAGCGGGGGAAAATGAGCAGTTCTTC. Translation gives CAIRHRLAGENEQFF.